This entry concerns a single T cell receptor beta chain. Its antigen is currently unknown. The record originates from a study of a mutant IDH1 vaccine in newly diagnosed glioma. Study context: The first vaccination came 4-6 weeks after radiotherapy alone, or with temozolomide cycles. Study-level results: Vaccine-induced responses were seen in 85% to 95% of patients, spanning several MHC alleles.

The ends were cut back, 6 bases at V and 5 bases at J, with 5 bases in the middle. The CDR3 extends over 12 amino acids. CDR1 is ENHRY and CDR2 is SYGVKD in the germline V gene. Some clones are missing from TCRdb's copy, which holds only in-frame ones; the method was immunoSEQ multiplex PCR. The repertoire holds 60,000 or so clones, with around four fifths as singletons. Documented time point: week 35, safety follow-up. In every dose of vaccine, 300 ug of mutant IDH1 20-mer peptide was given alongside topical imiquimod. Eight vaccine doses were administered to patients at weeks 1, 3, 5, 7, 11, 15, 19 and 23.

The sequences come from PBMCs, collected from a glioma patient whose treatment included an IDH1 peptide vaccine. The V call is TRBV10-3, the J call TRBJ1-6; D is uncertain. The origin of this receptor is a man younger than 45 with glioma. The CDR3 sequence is CAIRPDNSPLHF. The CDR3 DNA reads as TGTGCCATCAGACCCGATAATTCACCCCTCCACTTT.